The 22 T cell receptor beta chains below were found in one sample sequenced in a study of T cell clusters in autoimmune cytopenias. TRB was amplified by touch-down multiplex PCR, primer pools A and B combined. TCRdb reprocessed the multiplex PCR reads and reports one entry per CDR3 protein, with no DNA. Recorded for this sample: more than 5,500 distinct CDR3 sequences. Each sample's input was roughly 230 ng genomic DNA, 38,000 or so genome equivalents. The same sample was also studied in work on T cell repertoires in aging, cancer and after chemotherapy.

Sequenced sample: peripheral blood. The source of these receptors is a human donor in good health.

According to its frequency, this clonotype is medium-sized. The rearrangement joins TRBV30 to TRBJ2-1; as DNA is missing, the TRBD1 call by TCRdb cannot be tested. CDR3 length: 14 amino acids. Germline values: CDR1 GTSNPN, CDR2 SVGIG (reference sequence). The CDR3: CALGGRSSYNEQFF.

This clonotype registers medium-sized by frequency. The rearrangement uses TRBV18 and TRBJ2-3. In germline, CDR1 is KGHSH, CDR2 LQKENI. This CDR3 contains 14 residues. CDR3 in amino acids: CASSLASTTDTQYF.

Frequency places this clonotype as medium-sized (0.01 to 0.1%). This chain connects TRBV6-5 to TRBJ2-3; TCRdb's D call of TRBD1 is untestable without DNA. Germline V gives CDR1 MNHEY, CDR2 SVGAGI. There are 17 residues in the CDR3. Here the CDR3 reads CASSSPRAGGFADTQYF.

Its frequency marks this clonotype as medium-sized (0.01 to 0.1%). This chain uses TRBV29-1 with TRBJ2-7; the D gene TCRdb calls, TRBD2, cannot be checked with no DNA. Germline lookup yields CDR1 SQVTM and CDR2 ANQGSEA. The CDR3 loop spans 15 amino acids. The CDR3 sequence is CSVVLQGGIFYEQYF.

By frequency, this clonotype is medium-sized. The V gene is TRBV6-1, the J gene TRBJ1-3; TCRdb lists TRBD1, though no DNA is available to test this call. The CDR3 has 14 amino acids. Per germline, CDR1 MNHNS and CDR2 SASEGT. The CDR3 here is CASSEAGGGNTIYF.

CDR3 residues: CSVGSGDRANTGELFF. V and J are TRBV29-1 and TRBJ2-2; the D call of TRBD1 rests on TCRdb alone, since no DNA is present to check it. Germline V gene lookup returns CDR1 SQVTM and CDR2 ANQGSEA. The CDR3 runs 16 residues.

This clonotype registers medium-sized (0.01 to 0.1%) by frequency. V usage is TRBV7-2 and J usage is TRBJ2-3; there is no DNA to check the TCRdb D call of TRBD2. The CDR3 spans 15 residues. Looked up from germline, CDR1 is SGHTA and CDR2 is FQGNSA. CDR3 region: CASSRPGLEGDTQYF.

The chain couples TRBV18 to TRBJ2-2; there is no DNA to check the TCRdb D call of TRBD2. Germline CDR1 KGHSH, CDR2 LQKENI. This CDR3 is built from 15 residues. CDR3 loop: CASSPPSRETGELFF.

The CDR3 loop reads CASSLAGVSTEAFF. J is TRBJ1-1 and V is TRBV5-1. CDR1 and CDR2 (germline): SGHRS, YFSETQ. This CDR3 spans 14 amino acids.

This clonotype registers large (0.1 to 1%) by frequency. This chain joins TRBV29-1 and TRBJ2-1; TCRdb lists TRBD1, though no DNA is available to test this call. Per the germline V gene, CDR1 is SQVTM and CDR2 is ANQGSEA. The CDR3 covers 13 residues. CDR3: CSAGTGWNNEQFF.

This clonotype is labeled medium-sized (0.01 to 0.1%) based on frequency. J is TRBJ2-1 and V is TRBV29-1. The CDR3 runs 13 residues. The germline CDR1 and CDR2 sequences are SQVTM and ANQGSEA. The CDR3 sequence is CSVDESSYNEQFF.

This clonotype ranks as medium-sized in terms of frequency. Here the CDR3 reads CASSPLAGGPIGELFF. This chain joins TRBV12-3 or TRBV12-4 and TRBJ2-2; TCRdb's D call of TRBD2 is untestable without DNA. There are 16 residues in the CDR3.

This clonotype shows up as medium-sized (0.01 to 0.1%) by frequency. The V gene is TRBV12-3 or TRBV12-4, the J gene TRBJ2-3; TCRdb's D call of TRBD2 is untestable without DNA. The CDR3 has 13 residues. This CDR3 reads CASSLRGTDTQYF.

The rearrangement uses TRBV6-2 or TRBV6-3 and TRBJ2-7; lacking DNA, the TRBD2 call made by TCRdb goes unchecked. The length of the CDR3 is 16 residues. Germline-derived CDR1 and CDR2 are MNHEY and SVGEGT. CDR3 sequence reads: CASSSGTSGRASEQYF.

The J gene is TRBJ1-1, the V gene TRBV19; the D call of TRBD1 rests on TCRdb alone, since no DNA is present to check it. CDR1 and CDR2 from the germline V gene are LNHDA and SQIVND (reference sequence). This CDR3 is built from 13 residues. CDR3 amino acids: CASSIGTVPLAFF.

CDR3 in amino acids: CASSLFPNYGYTF. This sequence joins TRBV27 and TRBJ1-2. The length of the CDR3 is 13 residues. Germline V CDR1 and CDR2: MNHEY, SMNVEV (reference sequence).

This chain uses TRBV30 with TRBJ2-7; the D call of TRBD1 rests on TCRdb alone, since no DNA is present to check it. The CDR3 loop spans 14 amino acids. Germline V lookup: CDR1 GTSNPN, CDR2 SVGIG (reference sequence). The CDR3 region is CAWSLIGGSGEQYF.

The rearrangement joins TRBV5-5 to TRBJ2-7; absent DNA, TCRdb's TRBD1 call cannot be checked. CDR1 SGHKS and CDR2 YYEKEE come from the germline V gene (reference sequence). The CDR3 has 14 residues. The CDR3 loop is CASRRTGSSLEQYF.

This clonotype ranks as medium-sized in terms of frequency. The chain carries TRBV5-5 and TRBJ2-3. The CDR3 is 15 residues long. The germline gives CDR1 SGHKS, CDR2 YYEKEE (reference sequence). This CDR3 is CASSLAPTSTDTQYF. Using reference TRBV5-5 and TRBJ2-3 for the parts outside the CDR3, the full variable domain is DAGVTQSPTHLIKTRGQQVTLRCSPISGHKSVSWYQQVLGQGPQFIFQYYEKEERGRGNFPDRFSARQFPNYSSELNVNALLLGDSALYLCASSLAPTSTDTQYFGPGTRLTVL.

This clonotype counts as medium-sized (0.01 to 0.1%) by frequency. This chain connects TRBV19 to TRBJ2-7; checking the TCRdb D call of TRBD2 is not possible without DNA. Germline CDR1 is LNHDA and CDR2 is SQIVND (reference sequence). CDR3 length: 15 amino acids. CDR3 sequence: CASSSGLAGPGEQYF. The whole variable domain, remainder taken from reference TRBV19 and TRBJ2-7, is DGGITQSPKYLFRKEGQNVTLSCEQNLNHDAMYWYRQDPGQGLRLIYYSQIVNDFQKGDIAEGYSVSREKKESFPLTVTSAQKNPTAFYLCASSSGLAGPGEQYFGPGTRLTVT.

This clonotype ranks as medium-sized in terms of frequency. The CDR3: CASSSRTAVYNEQFF. The V gene is TRBV18, the J gene TRBJ2-1; TCRdb calls TRBD2, which cannot be checked without DNA. This CDR3 has 15 residues. In germline, CDR1 is KGHSH, CDR2 LQKENI.

The V call is TRBV30, the J call TRBJ1-2. This CDR3 has 13 amino acids. Germline V gene sequence: CDR1 GTSNPN, CDR2 SVGIG (reference sequence). CDR3 in amino acids: CAWSLEVGGGYTF.